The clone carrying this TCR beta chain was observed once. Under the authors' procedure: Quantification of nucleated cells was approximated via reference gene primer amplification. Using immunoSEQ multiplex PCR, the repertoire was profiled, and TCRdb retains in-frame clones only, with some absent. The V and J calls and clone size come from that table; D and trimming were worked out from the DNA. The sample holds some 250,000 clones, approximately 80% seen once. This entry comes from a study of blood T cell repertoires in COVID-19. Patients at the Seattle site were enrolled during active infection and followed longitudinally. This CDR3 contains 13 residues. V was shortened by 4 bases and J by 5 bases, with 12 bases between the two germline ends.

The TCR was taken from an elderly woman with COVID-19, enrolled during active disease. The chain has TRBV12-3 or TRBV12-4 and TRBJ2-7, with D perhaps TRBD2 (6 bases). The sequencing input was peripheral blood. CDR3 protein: CASSSFGGNEQYF. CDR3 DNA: TGTGCCAGCAGTTCTTTCGGGGGTAACGAGCAGTACTTC.